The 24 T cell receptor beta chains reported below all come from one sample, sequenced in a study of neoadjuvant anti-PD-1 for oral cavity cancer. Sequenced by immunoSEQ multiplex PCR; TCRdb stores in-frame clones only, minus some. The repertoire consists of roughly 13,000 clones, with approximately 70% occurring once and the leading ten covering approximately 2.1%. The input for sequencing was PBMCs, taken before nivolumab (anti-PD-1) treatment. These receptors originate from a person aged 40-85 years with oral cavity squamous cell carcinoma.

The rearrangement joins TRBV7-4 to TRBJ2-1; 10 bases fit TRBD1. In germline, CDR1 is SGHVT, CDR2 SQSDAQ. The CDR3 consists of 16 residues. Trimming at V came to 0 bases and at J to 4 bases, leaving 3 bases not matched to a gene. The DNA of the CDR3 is TGTGCCAGCAGCTTAGCGGGACAGGGGCGATACAATGAGCAGTTCTTC. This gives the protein CASSLAGQGRYNEQFF.

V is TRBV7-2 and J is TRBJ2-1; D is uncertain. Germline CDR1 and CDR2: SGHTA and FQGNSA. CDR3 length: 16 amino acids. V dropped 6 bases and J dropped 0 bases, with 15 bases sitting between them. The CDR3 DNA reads TGTGCCAGCAGATCATCCTATCGAAGCTCCTACAATGAGCAGTTCTTC. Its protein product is CASRSSYRSSYNEQFF.

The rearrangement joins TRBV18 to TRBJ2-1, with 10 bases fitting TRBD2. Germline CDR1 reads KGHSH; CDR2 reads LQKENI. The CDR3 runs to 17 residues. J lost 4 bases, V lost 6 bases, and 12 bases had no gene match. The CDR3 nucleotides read TGTGCCAGCTCCCATCTTCGTCTAGCGGGAGAATACAATGAGCAGTTCTTC. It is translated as CASSHLRLAGEYNEQFF. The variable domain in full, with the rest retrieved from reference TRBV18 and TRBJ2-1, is NAGVMQNPRHLVRRRGQEARLRCSPMKGHSHVYWYRQLPEEGLKFMVYLQKENIIDESGMPKERFSAEFPKEGPSILRIQQVVRGDSAAYFCASSHLRLAGEYNEQFFGPGTRLTVL.

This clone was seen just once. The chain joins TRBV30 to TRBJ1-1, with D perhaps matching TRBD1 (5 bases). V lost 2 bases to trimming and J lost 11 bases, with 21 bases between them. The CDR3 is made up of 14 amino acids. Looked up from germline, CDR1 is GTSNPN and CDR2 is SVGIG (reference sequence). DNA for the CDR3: TGTGCCTGGAGTCCCGGGACTCAATCGCGGAGGGCTTTCTTT. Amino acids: CAWSPGTQSRRAFF.

The CDR3 nucleotides are TGTGCCAGTAGTATAGTCCAGGGGGCTGCCAAAAACATTCAGTACTTC. As protein: CASSIVQGAAKNIQYF. The rearrangement joins TRBV19 to TRBJ2-4, with TRBD1 identical over 8 bases. The length of the CDR3 is 16 residues. The V gene's germline CDR1 is LNHDA and CDR2 SQIVND (reference sequence). Trimming cost V 1 base and J 1 base; bases outside gene matches: 3. Complete variable domain (other parts from reference TRBV19 and TRBJ2-4): DGGITQSPKYLFRKEGQNVTLSCEQNLNHDAMYWYRQDPGQGLRLIYYSQIVNDFQKGDIAEGYSVSREKKESFPLTVTSAQKNPTAFYLCASSIVQGAAKNIQYFGAGTRLSVL.

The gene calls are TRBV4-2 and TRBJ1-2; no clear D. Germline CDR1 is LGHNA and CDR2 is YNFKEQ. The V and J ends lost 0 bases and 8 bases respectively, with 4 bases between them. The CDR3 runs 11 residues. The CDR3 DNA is TGTGCCAGCAGCCAAGAGCGCGGCTACACCTTC. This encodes CASSQERGYTF.

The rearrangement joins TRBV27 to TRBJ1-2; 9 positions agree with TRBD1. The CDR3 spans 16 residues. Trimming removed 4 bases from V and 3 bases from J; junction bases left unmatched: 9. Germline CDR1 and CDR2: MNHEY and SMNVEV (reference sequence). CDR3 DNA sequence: TGTGCCAGCAGTTCCGGGGACAGGGTATTACACTATGGCTACACCTTC. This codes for CASSSGDRVLHYGYTF.

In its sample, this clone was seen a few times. The CDR3 here is CASSLGAGNTIYF. CDR3 nucleotides: TGTGCCAGCAGCTTGGGGGCCGGAAACACCATATATTTT. This chain connects TRBV5-6 to TRBJ1-3; no firm D call. Trimming took 0 bases from V and 4 from J, leaving 5 bases between them. The CDR3 sequence is 13 residues long. CDR1 SGHDT and CDR2 YYEEEE come from the germline V gene.

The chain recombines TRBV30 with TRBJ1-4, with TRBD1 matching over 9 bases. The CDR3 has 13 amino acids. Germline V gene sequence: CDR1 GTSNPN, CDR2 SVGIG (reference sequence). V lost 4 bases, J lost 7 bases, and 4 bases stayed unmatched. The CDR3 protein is CAWTGTGSEKLFF. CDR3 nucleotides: TGTGCCTGGACCGGGACAGGGAGTGAAAAACTGTTTTTT. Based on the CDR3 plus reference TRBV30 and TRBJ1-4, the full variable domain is SQTIHQWPATLVQPVGSPLSLECTVEGTSNPNLYWYRQAAGRGLQLLFYSVGIGQISSEVPQNLSASRPQDRQFILSSKKLLLSDSGFYLCAWTGTGSEKLFFGSGTQLSVL.

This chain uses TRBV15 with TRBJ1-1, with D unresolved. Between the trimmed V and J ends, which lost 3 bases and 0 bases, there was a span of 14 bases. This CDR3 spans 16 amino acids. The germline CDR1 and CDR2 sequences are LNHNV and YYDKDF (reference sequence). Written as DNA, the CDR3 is TGTGCCACCAGCAGGGGAGGAGTTTGGGTGAACACTGAAGCTTTCTTT. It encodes CATSRGGVWVNTEAFF.

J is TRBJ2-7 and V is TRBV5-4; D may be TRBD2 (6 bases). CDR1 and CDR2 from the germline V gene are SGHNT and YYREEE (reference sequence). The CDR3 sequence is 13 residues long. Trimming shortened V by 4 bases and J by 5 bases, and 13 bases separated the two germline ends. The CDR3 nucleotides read TGTGCCAGCAGCGGGTCGGGGGTCCACGAGCAGTACTTC. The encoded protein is CASSGSGVHEQYF.

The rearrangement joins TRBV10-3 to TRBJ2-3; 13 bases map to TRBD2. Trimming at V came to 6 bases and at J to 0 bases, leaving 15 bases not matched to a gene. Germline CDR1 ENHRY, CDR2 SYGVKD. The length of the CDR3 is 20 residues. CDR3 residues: CAIRPSGLAGVRPSTDTQYF. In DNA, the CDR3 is TGTGCCATCAGACCTTCAGGACTAGCGGGGGTGAGGCCTAGCACAGATACGCAGTATTTT.

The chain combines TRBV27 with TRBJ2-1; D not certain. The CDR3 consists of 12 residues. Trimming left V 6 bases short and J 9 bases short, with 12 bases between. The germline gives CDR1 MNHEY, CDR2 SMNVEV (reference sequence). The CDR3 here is CASSRAGVEQFF. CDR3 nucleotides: TGTGCCAGCAGCCGCGCTGGCGTTGAGCAGTTCTTC.

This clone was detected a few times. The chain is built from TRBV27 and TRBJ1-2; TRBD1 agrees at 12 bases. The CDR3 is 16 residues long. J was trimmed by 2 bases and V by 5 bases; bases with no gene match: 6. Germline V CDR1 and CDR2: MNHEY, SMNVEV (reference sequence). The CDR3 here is CASSGDRGRANYGYTF. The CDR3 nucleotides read TGTGCCAGCAGTGGGGACAGGGGGCGCGCCAACTATGGCTACACCTTC.

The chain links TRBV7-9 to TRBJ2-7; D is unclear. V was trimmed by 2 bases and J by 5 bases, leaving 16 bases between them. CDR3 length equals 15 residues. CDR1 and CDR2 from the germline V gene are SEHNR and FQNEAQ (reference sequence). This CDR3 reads CASSLLVSSAHEQYF. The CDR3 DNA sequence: TGTGCCAGCAGCTTACTTGTTTCCTCTGCCCACGAGCAGTACTTC.

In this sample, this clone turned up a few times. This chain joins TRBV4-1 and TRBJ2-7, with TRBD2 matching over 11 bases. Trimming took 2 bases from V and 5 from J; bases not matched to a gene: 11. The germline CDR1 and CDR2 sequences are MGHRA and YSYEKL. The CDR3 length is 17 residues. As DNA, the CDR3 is TGCGCCAGCAGCCAAATGTTGACTAGCGGGATAGTCGACGAGCAGTACTTC. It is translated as CASSQMLTSGIVDEQYF.

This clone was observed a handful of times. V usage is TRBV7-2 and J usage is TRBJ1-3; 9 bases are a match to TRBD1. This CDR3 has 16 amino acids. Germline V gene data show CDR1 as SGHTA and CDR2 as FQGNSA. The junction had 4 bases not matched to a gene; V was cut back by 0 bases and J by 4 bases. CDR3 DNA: TGTGCCAGCAGCTTAGCCTCCACAGGGGGCGGAAACACCATATATTTT. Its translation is CASSLASTGGGNTIYF.

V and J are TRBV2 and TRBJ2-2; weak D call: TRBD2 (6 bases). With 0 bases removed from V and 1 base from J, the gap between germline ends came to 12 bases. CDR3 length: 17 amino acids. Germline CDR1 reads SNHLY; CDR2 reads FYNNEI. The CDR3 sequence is CASSEALRRGNTGELFF. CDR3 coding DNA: TGTGCCAGCAGTGAAGCGCTTCGGCGGGGGAACACCGGGGAGCTGTTTTTT.

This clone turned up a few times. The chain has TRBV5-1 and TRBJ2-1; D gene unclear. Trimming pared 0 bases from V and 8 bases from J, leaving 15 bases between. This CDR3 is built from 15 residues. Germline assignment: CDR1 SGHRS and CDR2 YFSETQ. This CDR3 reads CASSLGSLRVDEQFF. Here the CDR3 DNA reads TGCGCCAGCAGCTTGGGGTCACTCCGGGTGGATGAGCAGTTCTTC.

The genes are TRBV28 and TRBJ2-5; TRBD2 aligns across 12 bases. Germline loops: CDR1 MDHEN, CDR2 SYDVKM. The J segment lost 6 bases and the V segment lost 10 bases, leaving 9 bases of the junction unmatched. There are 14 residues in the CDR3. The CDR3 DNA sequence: TGTGCCACCTTGACTAGCGGGAGTATTAAGACCCAGTACTTC. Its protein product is CATLTSGSIKTQYF.

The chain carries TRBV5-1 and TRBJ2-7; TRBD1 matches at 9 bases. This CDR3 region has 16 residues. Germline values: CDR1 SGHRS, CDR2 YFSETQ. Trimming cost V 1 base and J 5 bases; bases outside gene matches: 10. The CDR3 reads CASSLFPTGQGDEQYF. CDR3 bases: TGCGCCAGCAGCTTGTTCCCGACGGGACAGGGAGACGAGCAGTACTTC.

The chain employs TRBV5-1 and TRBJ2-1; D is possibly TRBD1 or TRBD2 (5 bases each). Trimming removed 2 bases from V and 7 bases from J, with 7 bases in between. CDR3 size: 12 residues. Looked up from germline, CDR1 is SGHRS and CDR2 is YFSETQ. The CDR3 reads CASSFEGNEQFF. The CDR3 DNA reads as TGCGCCAGCAGCTTCGAGGGGAATGAGCAGTTCTTC.

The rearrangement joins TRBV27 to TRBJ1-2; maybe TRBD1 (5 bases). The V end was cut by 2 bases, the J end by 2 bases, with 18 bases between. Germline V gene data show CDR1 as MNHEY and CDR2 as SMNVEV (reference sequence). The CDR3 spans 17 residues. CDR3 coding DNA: TGTGCCAGCAGTTTAAGTGCCCCCGTGGGGCTAAACTATGGCTACACCTTC. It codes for CASSLSAPVGLNYGYTF.

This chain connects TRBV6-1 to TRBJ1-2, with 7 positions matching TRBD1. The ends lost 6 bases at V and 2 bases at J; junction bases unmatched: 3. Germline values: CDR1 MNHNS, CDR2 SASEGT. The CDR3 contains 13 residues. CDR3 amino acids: CASSATGNYGYTF. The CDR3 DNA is TGTGCCAGCAGCGCGACAGGGAACTATGGCTACACCTTC.